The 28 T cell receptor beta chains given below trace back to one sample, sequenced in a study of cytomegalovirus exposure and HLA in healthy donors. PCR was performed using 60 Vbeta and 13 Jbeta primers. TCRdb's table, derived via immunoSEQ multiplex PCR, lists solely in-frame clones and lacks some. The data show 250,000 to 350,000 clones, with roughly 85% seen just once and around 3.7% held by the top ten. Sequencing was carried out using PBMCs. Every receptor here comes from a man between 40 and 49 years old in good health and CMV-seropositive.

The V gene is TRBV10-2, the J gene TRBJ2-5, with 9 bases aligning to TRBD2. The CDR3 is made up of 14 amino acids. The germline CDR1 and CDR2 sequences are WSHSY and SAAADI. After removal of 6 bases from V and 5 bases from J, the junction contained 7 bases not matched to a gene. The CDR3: CASSLAGLGETQYF. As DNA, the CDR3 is TGCGCCAGCAGCCTAGCGGGGCTGGGGGAGACCCAGTACTTC.

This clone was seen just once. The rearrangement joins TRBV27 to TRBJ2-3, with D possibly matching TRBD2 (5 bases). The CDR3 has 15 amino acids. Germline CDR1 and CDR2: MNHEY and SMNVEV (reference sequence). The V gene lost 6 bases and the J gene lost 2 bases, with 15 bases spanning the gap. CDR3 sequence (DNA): TGTGCCAGCAGCGCGCCGGACTGGCTCACAGATACGCAGTATTTT. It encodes CASSAPDWLTDTQYF.

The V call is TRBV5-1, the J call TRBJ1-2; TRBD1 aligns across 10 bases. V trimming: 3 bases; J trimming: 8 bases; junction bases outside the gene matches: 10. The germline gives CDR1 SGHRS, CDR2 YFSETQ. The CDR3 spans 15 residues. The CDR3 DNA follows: TGCGCCAGCAGCTACTCCTCGGGACAGGGGAGAGGCTACACCTTC. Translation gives CASSYSSGQGRGYTF.

The CDR3 DNA follows: TGTGCCAGCAGTTCCCCTAGACAGGGAAGGGATGGCTACACCTTC. It yields the protein CASSSPRQGRDGYTF. The gene calls are TRBV6-5 and TRBJ1-2; TRBD1 aligns across 7 bases. CDR1 MNHEY and CDR2 SVGAGI come from the germline V gene. The CDR3 covers 15 residues. J gave up 6 bases and V 4 bases, and 11 bases lay outside the gene matches.

The CDR3 spells CATSPRLGRAMNTEAFF. The CDR3 DNA is TGTGCCACCAGCCCACGTCTAGGCAGGGCCATGAACACTGAAGCTTTCTTT. This chain connects TRBV15 to TRBJ1-1; D possibly corresponds to TRBD1 (5 bases). Trimming cost V 5 bases and J 0 bases, with 19 bases left between them. The CDR3 extends over 17 amino acids. Looked up from germline, CDR1 is LNHNV and CDR2 is YYDKDF (reference sequence). The whole variable domain, remainder taken from reference TRBV15 and TRBJ1-1, is DAMVIQNPRYQVTQFGKPVTLSCSQTLNHNVMYWYQQKSSQAPKLLFHYYDKDFNNEADTPDNFQSRRPNTSFCFLDIRSPGLGDTAMYLCATSPRLGRAMNTEAFFGQGTRLTVV.

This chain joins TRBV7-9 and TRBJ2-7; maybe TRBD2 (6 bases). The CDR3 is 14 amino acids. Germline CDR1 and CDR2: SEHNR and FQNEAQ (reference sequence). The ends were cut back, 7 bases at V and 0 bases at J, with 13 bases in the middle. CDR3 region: CASTRGLNSYEQYF. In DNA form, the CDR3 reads TGTGCCAGCACCCGGGGACTTAACTCCTACGAGCAGTACTTC.

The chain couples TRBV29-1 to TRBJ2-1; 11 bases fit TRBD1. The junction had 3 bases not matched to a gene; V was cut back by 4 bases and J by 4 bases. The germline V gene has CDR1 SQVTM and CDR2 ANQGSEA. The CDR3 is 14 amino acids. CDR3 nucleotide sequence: TGCAGCGTTGCGGGACAGGGGGAATACAATGAGCAGTTCTTC. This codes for CSVAGQGEYNEQFF.

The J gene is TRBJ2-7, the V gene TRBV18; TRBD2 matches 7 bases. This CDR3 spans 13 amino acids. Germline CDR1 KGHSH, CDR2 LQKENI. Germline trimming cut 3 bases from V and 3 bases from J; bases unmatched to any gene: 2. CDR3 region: CASSPGGDYEQYF. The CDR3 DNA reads TGTGCCAGCTCACCGGGGGGGGACTACGAGCAGTACTTC.

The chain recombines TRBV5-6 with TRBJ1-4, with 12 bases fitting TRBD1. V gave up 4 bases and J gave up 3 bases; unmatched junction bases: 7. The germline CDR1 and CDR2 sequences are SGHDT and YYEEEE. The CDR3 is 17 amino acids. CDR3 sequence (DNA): TGTGCCAGCAGCCACGGGACAGGGGGCGAATCTAATGAAAAACTGTTTTTT. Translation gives CASSHGTGGESNEKLFF.

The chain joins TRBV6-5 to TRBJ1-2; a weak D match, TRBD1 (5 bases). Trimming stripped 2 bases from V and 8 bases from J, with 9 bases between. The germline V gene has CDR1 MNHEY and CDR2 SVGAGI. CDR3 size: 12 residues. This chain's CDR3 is CASSYGGEGYTF. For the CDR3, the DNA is TGTGCCAGCAGTTACGGGGGGGAGGGCTACACCTTC.

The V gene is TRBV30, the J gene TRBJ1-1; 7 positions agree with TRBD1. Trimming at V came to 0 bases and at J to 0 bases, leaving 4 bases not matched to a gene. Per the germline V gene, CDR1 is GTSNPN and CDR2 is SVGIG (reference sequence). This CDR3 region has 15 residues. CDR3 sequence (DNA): TGTGCCTGGAGTGTTCGGGGGACAGTGAACACTGAAGCTTTCTTT. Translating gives CAWSVRGTVNTEAFF.

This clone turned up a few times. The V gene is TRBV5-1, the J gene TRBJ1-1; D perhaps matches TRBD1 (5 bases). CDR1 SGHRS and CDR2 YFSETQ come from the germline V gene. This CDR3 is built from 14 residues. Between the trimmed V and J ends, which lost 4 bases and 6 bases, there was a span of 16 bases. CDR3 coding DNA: TGCGCCAGCAGCCGAACGGGGGGTCCAGCTGAAGCTTTCTTT. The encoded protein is CASSRTGGPAEAFF.

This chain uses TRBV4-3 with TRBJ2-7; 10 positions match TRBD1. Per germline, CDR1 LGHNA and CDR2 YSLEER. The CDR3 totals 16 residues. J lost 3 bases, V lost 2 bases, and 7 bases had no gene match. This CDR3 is CASSQSRDRGRYEQYF. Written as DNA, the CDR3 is TGCGCCAGCAGCCAAAGCCGGGACAGGGGCCGCTACGAGCAGTACTTC.

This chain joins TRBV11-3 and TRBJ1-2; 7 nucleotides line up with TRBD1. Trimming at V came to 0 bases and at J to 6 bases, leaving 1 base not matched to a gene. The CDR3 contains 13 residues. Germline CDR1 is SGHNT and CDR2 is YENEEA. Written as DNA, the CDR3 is TGTGCCAGCAGCTTAGATGGGACAGATGGCTACACCTTC. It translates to CASSLDGTDGYTF.

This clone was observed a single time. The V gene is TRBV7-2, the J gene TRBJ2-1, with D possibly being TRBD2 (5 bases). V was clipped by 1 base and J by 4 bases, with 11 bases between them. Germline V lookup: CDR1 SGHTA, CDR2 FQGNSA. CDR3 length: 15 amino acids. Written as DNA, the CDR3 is TGTGCCAGCAGCTTAGTCCCCACTAGTTACAATGAGCAGTTCTTC. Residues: CASSLVPTSYNEQFF.

The CDR3 loop is CASSISGTSGSEQYF. The CDR3 nucleotides read TGTGCCAGCAGCATCTCCGGGACTAGCGGGAGCGAGCAGTACTTC. This chain uses TRBV7-2 with TRBJ2-7; 14 nucleotides line up with TRBD2. This CDR3 is 15 amino acids long. V dropped 5 bases and J dropped 6; count of bases not matched to a gene: 6. Germline CDR1 SGHTA, CDR2 FQGNSA.

CDR3 protein: CASSSRPRQYGETQYF. Written as DNA, the CDR3 is TGTGCCAGCAGCTCCCGACCTCGTCAGTACGGGGAGACCCAGTACTTC. The chain links TRBV5-6 to TRBJ2-5, with D uncertain. Trimming removed 3 bases from V and 5 bases from J, with 20 bases in between. From germline, CDR1 is SGHDT and CDR2 YYEEEE. This CDR3 spans 16 amino acids.

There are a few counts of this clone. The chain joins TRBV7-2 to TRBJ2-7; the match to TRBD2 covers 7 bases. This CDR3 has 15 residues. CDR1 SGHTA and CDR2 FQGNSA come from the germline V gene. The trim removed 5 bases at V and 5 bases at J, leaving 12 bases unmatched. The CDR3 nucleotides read TGTGCCAGCAGCCCTCGGGTGGCTAGCGGACACGAGCAGTACTTC. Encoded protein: CASSPRVASGHEQYF.

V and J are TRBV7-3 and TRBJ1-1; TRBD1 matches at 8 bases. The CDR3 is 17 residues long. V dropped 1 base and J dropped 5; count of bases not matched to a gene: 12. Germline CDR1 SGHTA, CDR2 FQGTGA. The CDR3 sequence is CASSLSPLGQGGTEAFF. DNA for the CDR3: TGTGCCAGCAGCTTAAGTCCCCTCGGACAGGGTGGGACTGAAGCTTTCTTT.

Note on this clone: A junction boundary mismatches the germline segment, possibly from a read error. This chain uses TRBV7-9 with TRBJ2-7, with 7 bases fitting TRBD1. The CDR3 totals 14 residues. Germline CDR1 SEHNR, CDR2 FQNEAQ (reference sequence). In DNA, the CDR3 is TGTTCCAGCAGCTTAGGCTGGGACAGCTACGAGCAGTACTTC. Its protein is CSSSLGWDSYEQYF.

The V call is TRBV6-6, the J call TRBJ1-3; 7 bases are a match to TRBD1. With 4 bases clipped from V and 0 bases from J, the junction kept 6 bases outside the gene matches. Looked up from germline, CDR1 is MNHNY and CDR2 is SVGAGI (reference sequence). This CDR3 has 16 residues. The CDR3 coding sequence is TGTGCCAGCAGTTTATTCGGACAGGCCTCTGGAAACACCATATATTTT. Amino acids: CASSLFGQASGNTIYF.

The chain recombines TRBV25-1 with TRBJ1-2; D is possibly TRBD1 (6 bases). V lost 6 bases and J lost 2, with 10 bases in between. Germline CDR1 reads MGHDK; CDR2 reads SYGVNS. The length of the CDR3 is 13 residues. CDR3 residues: CASSKGENYGYTF. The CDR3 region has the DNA TGTGCCAGCAGCAAGGGGGAGAACTATGGCTACACCTTC.

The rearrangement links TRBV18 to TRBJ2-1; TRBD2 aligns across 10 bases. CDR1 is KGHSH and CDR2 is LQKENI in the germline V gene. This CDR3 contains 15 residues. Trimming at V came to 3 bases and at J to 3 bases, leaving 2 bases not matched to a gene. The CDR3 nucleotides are TGTGCCAGCTCACCTCTAGCGGGGGACTACAATGAGCAGTTCTTC. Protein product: CASSPLAGDYNEQFF.

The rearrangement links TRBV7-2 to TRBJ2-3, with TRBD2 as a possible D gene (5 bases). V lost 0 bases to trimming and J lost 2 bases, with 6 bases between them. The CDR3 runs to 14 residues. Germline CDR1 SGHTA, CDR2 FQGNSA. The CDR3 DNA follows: TGTGCCAGCAGCTTAGCGGAGGCCACAGATACGCAGTATTTT. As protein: CASSLAEATDTQYF.

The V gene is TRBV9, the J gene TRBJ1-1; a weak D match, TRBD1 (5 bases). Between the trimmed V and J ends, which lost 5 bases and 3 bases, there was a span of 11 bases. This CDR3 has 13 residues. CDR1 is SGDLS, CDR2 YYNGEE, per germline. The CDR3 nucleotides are TGTGCCAGCAGTAAACCGGGGGACACTGAAGCTTTCTTT. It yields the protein CASSKPGDTEAFF.

CDR3 bases: TGTGCCAGCAGTGACCGTAGACCGGGACTAGCGGGACTCTCCTACGAGCAGTACTTC. Residues: CASSDRRPGLAGLSYEQYF. The chain couples TRBV6-4 to TRBJ2-7, with 13 bases aligning to TRBD2. The ends lost 2 bases at V and 0 bases at J; junction bases unmatched: 10. Germline loops: CDR1 MRHNA, CDR2 SNTAGT. The length of the CDR3 is 19 residues.

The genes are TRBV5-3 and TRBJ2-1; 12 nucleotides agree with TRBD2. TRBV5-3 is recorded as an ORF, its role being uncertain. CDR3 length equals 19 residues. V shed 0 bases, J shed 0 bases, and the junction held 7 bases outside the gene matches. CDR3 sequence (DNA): TGTGCCAGAAGCTTGGTCGGACTAGCGGGATGGCGCTCCTACAATGAGCAGTTCTTC. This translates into CARSLVGLAGWRSYNEQFF.

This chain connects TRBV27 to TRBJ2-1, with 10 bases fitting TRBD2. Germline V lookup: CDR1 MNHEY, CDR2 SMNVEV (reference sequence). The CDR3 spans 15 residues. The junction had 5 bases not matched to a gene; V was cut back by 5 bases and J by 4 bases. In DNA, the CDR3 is TGTGCCAGCAGTCAGCGGGAGGGAACTTACAATGAGCAGTTCTTC. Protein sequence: CASSQREGTYNEQFF.